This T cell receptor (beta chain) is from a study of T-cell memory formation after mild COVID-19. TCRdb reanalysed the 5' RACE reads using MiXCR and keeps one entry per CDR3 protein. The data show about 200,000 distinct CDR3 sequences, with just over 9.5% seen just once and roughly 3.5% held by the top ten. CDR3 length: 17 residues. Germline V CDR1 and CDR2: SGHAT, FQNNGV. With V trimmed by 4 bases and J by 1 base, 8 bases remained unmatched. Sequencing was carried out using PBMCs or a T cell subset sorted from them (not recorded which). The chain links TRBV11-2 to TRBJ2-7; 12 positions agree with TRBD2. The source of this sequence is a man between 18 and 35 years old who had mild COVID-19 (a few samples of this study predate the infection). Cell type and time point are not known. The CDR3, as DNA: TGTGCCAGCAGCTATACTAGCGGGGGGACGAGATCCTACGAGCAGTACTTC. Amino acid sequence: CASSYTSGGTRSYEQYF. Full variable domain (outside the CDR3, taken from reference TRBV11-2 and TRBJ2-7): EAGVAQSPRYKIIEKRQSVAFWCNPISGHATLYWYQQILGQGPKLLIQFQNNGVVDDSQLPKDRFSAERLKGVDSTLKIQPAKLEDSAVYLCASSYTSGGTRSYEQYFGPGTRLTVT.